Presented here are 20 T cell receptor beta chains from one specimen sequenced in a study of T-cell reconstitution after alpha-beta-depleted transplantation in children. Using unique molecular identifiers, the investigators prepared the TCRbeta library. TCRdb re-derived calls from the PCR reads in MiXCR, one entry per CDR3 protein. The data show 250,000 to 300,000 distinct CDR3 sequences, with more than 8% seen just once and roughly a tenth held by the top ten. Sample: PBMCs from the stem cell graft donor, taken from the stem cell graft. The receptors shown here come from a human donor who donated a stem cell graft to a child with SCID.

This clonotype was counted only a few times. V usage is TRBV2 and J usage is TRBJ1-5; TRBD1 is a possible D gene (5 bases). Germline values: CDR1 SNHLY, CDR2 FYNNEI. The CDR3 loop spans 14 amino acids. Trimming cost V 3 bases and J 4 bases, with 10 bases left between them. CDR3 loop: CASSEGLKNQPQHF. The DNA of the CDR3 is TGTGCCAGCAGTGAGGGACTCAAGAATCAGCCCCAGCATTTT.

The chain carries TRBV27 and TRBJ2-7; D is perhaps TRBD1 or TRBD2 (5 bases each). The V gene lost 5 bases and the J gene lost 0 bases, with 11 bases spanning the gap. From germline, CDR1 is MNHEY and CDR2 SMNVEV (reference sequence). This CDR3 spans 14 amino acids. CDR3 protein: CASSRAGSSYEQYF. Written as DNA, the CDR3 is TGTGCCAGCAGTAGGGCAGGGAGCTCCTACGAGCAGTACTTC.

This chain joins TRBV12-3 or TRBV12-4 and TRBJ2-7; D call uncertain. The germline V and J ends were trimmed by 2 bases and 4 bases, with 6 bases remaining between them. The CDR3 sequence is 12 residues long. The CDR3 DNA follows: TGTGCCAGCAGTTTAAGTTATTACGAGCAGTACTTC. Translation gives CASSLSYYEQYF.

This clonotype was seen more than once but under ten times. The chain uses TRBV7-2 and TRBJ1-1; no clear D. The ends were cut back, 1 base at V and 5 bases at J, with 11 bases in the middle. The CDR3 has 14 amino acids. The V gene's germline CDR1 is SGHTA and CDR2 FQGNSA. The CDR3 loop is CASSLESGETEAFF. DNA of the CDR3: TGTGCCAGCAGCTTAGAGTCCGGGGAAACTGAAGCTTTCTTT.

This clonotype was found many times. The rearrangement links TRBV12-3 or TRBV12-4 to TRBJ1-4; TRBD1 matches 7 bases. There are 14 residues in the CDR3. J gave up 8 bases and V 3 bases, and 6 bases lay outside the gene matches. The CDR3 loop is CASSLSGGSEKLFF. The CDR3 DNA reads TGTGCCAGCAGTTTGTCAGGGGGAAGCGAAAAACTGTTTTTT.

This clonotype was counted a few times. The CDR3 DNA reads as TGTGCCAGCAGCGTACTAGCGGGGGGAGTTGAGCAGTTCTTC. Protein sequence: CASSVLAGGVEQFF. The J gene is TRBJ2-1, the V gene TRBV7-6; 12 bases are shared with TRBD2. Germline CDR1 reads SGHVS; CDR2 reads FNYEAQ. The V and J ends lost 5 bases and 9 bases, in that order; junction bases with no gene match: 5. This CDR3 has 14 residues.

This clonotype has only a few counts. The CDR3 region is CASSLRDRVGDTQYF. The CDR3 region has the DNA TGTGCCAGCAGTCTCCGGGACAGGGTTGGAGATACGCAGTATTTT. The rearrangement joins TRBV6-1 to TRBJ2-3; 9 bases map to TRBD1. Germline V CDR1 and CDR2: MNHNS, SASEGT. Trimming took 5 bases from V and 5 from J; bases not matched to a gene: 8. This CDR3 is 15 amino acids long.

This chain joins TRBV12-3 or TRBV12-4 and TRBJ2-5; D may match TRBD1 or TRBD2 (5 bases each). This CDR3 comprises 13 residues. The germline V and J ends were trimmed by 7 bases and 5 bases, with 14 bases remaining between them. The DNA for the CDR3 is TGTGCCAGCAATCCGGGACCCGGGGAGACCCAGTACTTC. This gives the protein CASNPGPGETQYF.

Only a few counts were recorded for this clonotype. The CDR3 reads CASSFGQAQRAQHF. The CDR3 DNA reads TGTGCCAGCAGTTTTGGACAGGCTCAGAGGGCCCAGCATTTT. The gene calls are TRBV6-5 and TRBJ1-5; 7 nucleotides agree with TRBD1. Trimming at V came to 4 bases and at J to 11 bases, leaving 11 bases not matched to a gene. The CDR3 runs 14 residues. Germline-derived CDR1 and CDR2 are MNHEY and SVGAGI.

This chain connects TRBV20-1 to TRBJ2-5; D call uncertain. V lost 0 bases, J lost 5 bases, and 10 bases lay in between. Germline CDR1 is DFQATT and CDR2 is SNEGSKA (reference sequence). This CDR3 is built from 13 residues. CDR3 in DNA: TGCAGTGCTAGAGAGCTGGGTTCTGAGACCCAGTACTTC. Translation gives CSARELGSETQYF.

The sample holds a few counts of this clonotype. V is TRBV20-1 and J is TRBJ2-1, with 7 bases lining up with TRBD1. Germline CDR1 is DFQATT and CDR2 is SNEGSKA (reference sequence). V dropped 1 base and J dropped 5; count of bases not matched to a gene: 2. This CDR3 has 13 residues. The CDR3, as DNA: TGCAGTGCTAGAGCGGGACAGAACAATGAGCAGTTCTTC. Translation gives CSARAGQNNEQFF.

As DNA, the CDR3 is TGTGCCAGCAGCCTAAGACGCAGGGGGCGACCCTACGAGCAGTACTTC. This gives the protein CASSLRRRGRPYEQYF. The chain is built from TRBV5-6 and TRBJ2-7; TRBD1 agrees at 8 bases. Germline V CDR1 and CDR2: SGHDT, YYEEEE. The CDR3 length is 16 residues. The V and J ends lost 4 bases and 2 bases, in that order; junction bases with no gene match: 11.

This clonotype was counted many times. The genes are TRBV18 and TRBJ1-1, with D possibly matching TRBD1 (6 bases). CDR3 size: 15 residues. The V and J ends lost 2 bases and 0 bases respectively, with 10 bases between them. CDR1 is KGHSH, CDR2 LQKENI, per germline. The CDR3 bases are TGTGCCAGCTCACCAACAGGGTTCATGAACACTGAAGCTTTCTTT. Translated, it gives CASSPTGFMNTEAFF. Full variable domain (outside the CDR3, taken from reference TRBV18 and TRBJ1-1): NAGVMQNPRHLVRRRGQEARLRCSPMKGHSHVYWYRQLPEEGLKFMVYLQKENIIDESGMPKERFSAEFPKEGPSILRIQQVVRGDSAAYFCASSPTGFMNTEAFFGQGTRLTVV.

This clonotype was seen only a few times. This chain links TRBV5-5 with TRBJ1-2; no definite D call. V was cut by 1 base and J by 6 bases, with 4 bases left in between. The length of the CDR3 is 11 residues. Germline V gene sequence: CDR1 SGHKS, CDR2 YYEKEE (reference sequence). The DNA for the CDR3 is TGTGCCAGCAGCTTGTATGATGGCTACACCTTC. Encoded protein: CASSLYDGYTF.

This clonotype was seen at least ten times. As DNA, the CDR3 is TGCAGTGCTGCGACAGGGGTCTACGAGCAGTACTTC. It is translated as CSAATGVYEQYF. The rearrangement uses TRBV20-1 and TRBJ2-7; 8 nucleotides align to TRBD1. V lost 5 bases to trimming and J lost 3 bases; unmatched junction nucleotides: 3. The germline V gene has CDR1 DFQATT and CDR2 SNEGSKA (reference sequence). The CDR3 has 12 amino acids.

This clonotype has only a few counts. The chain uses TRBV19 and TRBJ2-3; TRBD2 aligns across 11 bases. From germline, CDR1 is LNHDA and CDR2 SQIVND (reference sequence). Trimming at V came to 5 bases and at J to 0 bases, leaving 4 bases not matched to a gene. The CDR3 consists of 16 residues. The CDR3 spells CASSSGLADSTDTQYF. The CDR3 DNA sequence: TGTGCCAGTAGTTCGGGACTAGCGGACAGCACAGATACGCAGTATTTT.

V is TRBV5-1 and J is TRBJ2-5, with TRBD2 identical over 7 bases. The V segment lost 4 bases and the J segment 4 bases; nucleotides outside the gene matches: 7. Looked up from germline, CDR1 is SGHRS and CDR2 is YFSETQ. The CDR3 consists of 14 residues. CDR3 DNA sequence: TGCGCCAGCAGCCTCACCCCGGGGGGAGAGACCCAGTACTTC. The encoded protein is CASSLTPGGETQYF.

The chain joins TRBV10-3 to TRBJ2-7; 9 positions match TRBD1. The CDR3 sequence is 15 residues long. Germline V gene data show CDR1 as ENHRY and CDR2 as SYGVKD. The trim removed 3 bases at V and 6 bases at J, leaving 9 bases unmatched. The CDR3 nucleotides read TGTGCCATCAGTGAAGGGACAGGGCCTTCAGGCGAGCAGTACTTC. The encoded protein is CAISEGTGPSGEQYF.

CDR3: CAISTAGSGNTIYF. DNA of the CDR3: TGTGCCATCAGCACTGCGGGCTCTGGAAACACCATATATTTT. J is TRBJ1-3 and V is TRBV10-3; D is unresolved. Trimming cost V 6 bases and J 0 bases, with 9 bases left between them. Germline V lookup: CDR1 ENHRY, CDR2 SYGVKD. This CDR3 has 14 amino acids.

This clonotype was picked up many times. The gene calls are TRBV20-1 and TRBJ2-5, with TRBD1 matching 9 bases. The germline V gene has CDR1 DFQATT and CDR2 SNEGSKA (reference sequence). V gave up 6 bases and J gave up 1 base; unmatched junction bases: 12. The CDR3 is 16 residues long. CDR3 coding DNA: TGCAGTGCAATTCCCCCGGGACAGGGTGTCCAAGAGACCCAGTACTTC. Translated, it gives CSAIPPGQGVQETQYF.